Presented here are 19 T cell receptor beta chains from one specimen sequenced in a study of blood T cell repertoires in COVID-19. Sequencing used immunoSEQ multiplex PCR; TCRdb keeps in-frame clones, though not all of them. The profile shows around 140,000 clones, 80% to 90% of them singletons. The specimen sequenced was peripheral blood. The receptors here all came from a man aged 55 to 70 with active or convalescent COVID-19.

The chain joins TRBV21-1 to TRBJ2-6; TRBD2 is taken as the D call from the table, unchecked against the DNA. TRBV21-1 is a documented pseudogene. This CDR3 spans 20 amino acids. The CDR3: CASSKARTSGLPSGANVLTF. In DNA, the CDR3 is TGTGCCAGCAGCAAAGCCCGGACTAGCGGTCTCCCCTCTGGGGCCAACGTCCTGACTTTC.

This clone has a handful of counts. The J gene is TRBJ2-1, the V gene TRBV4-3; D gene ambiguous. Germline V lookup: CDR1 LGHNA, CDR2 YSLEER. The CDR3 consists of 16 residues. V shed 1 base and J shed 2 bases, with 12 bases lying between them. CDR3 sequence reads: CASSQVTERAYNEQFF. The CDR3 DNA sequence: TGCGCCAGCAGCCAAGTAACAGAACGTGCCTACAATGAGCAGTTCTTC.

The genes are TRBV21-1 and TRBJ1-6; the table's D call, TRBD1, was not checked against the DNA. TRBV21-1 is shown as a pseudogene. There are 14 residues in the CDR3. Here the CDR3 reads CASSKGAGNSPLHF. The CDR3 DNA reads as TGTGCCAGCAGCAAAGGTGCAGGTAATTCACCCCTCCACTTT.

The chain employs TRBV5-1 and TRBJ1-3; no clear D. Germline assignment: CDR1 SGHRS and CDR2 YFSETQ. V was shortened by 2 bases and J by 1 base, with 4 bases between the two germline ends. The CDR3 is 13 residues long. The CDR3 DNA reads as TGCGCCAGCAGCTTACAGTCTGGAAACACCATATATTTT. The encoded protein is CASSLQSGNTIYF.

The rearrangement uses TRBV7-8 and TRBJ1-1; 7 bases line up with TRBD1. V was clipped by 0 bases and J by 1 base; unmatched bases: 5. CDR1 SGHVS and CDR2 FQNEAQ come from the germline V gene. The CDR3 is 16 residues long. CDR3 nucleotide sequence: TGTGCCAGCAGCTTAGCGAAGGGACAGTCGAACACTGAAGCTTTCTTT. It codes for CASSLAKGQSNTEAFF.

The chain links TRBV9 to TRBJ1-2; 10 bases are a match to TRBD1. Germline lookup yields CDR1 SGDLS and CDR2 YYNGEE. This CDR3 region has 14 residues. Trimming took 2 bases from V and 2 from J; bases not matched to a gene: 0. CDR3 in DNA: TGTGCCAGCAGCGTGACAGGGGGCAACTATGGCTACACCTTC. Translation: CASSVTGGNYGYTF.

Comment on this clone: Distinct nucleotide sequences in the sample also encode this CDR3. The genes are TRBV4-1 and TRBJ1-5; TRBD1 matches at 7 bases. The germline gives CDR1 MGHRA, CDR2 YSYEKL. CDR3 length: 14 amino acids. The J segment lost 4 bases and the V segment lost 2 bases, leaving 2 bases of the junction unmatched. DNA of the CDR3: TGCGCCAGCAGCCAACAGGGGGGAAATCAGCCCCAGCATTTT. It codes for CASSQQGGNQPQHF.

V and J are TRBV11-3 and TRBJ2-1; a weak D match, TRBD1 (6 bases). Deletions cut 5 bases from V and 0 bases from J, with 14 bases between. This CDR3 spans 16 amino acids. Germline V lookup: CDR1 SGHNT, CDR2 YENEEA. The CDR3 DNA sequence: TGTGCCAGCAGCCTGACAGGAGATAACTCCTACAATGAGCAGTTCTTC. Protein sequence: CASSLTGDNSYNEQFF.

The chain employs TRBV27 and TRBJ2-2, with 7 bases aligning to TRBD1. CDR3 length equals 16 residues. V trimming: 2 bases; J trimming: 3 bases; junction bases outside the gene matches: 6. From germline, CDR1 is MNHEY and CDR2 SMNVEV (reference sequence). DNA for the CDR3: TGTGCCAGCAGTTTAGCTTCGACAGGGTACACCGGGGAGCTGTTTTTT. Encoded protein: CASSLASTGYTGELFF.

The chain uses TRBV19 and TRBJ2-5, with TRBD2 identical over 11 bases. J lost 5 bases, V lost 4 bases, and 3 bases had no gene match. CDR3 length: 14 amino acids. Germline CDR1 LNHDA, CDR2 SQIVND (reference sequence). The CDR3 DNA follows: TGTGCCAGTAGTAGACTAGCGGGGAAGGAGACCCAGTACTTC. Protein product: CASSRLAGKETQYF.

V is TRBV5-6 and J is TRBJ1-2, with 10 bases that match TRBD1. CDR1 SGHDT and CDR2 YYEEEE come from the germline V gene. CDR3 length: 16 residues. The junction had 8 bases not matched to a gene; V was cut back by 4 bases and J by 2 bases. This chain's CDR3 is CASSRDRGVTNYGYTF. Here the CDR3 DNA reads TGTGCCAGCAGCCGGGACAGGGGCGTTACGAACTATGGCTACACCTTC.

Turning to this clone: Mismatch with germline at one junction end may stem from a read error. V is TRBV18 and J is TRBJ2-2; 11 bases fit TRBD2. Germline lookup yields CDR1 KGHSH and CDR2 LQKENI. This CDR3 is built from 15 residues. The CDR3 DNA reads TGTGCCAGCTCCCCACTAGCGGGGGACACCGGGGAGCTGTTTTTT. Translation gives CASSPLAGDTGELFF. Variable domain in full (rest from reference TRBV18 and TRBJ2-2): NAGVMQNPRHLVRRRGQEARLRCSPMKGHSHVYWYRQLPEEGLKFMVYLQKENIIDESGMPKERFSAEFPKEGPSILRIQQVVRGDSAAYFCASSPLAGDTGELFFGEGSRLTVL.

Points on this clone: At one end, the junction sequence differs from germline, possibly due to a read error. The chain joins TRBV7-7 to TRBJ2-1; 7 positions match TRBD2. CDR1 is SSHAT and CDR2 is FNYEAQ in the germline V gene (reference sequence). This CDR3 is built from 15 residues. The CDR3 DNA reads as TGTGCTAGCAGCCCGGGGGGTTTCCCCTACAATGAGCAGTTCTTC. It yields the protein CASSPGGFPYNEQFF.

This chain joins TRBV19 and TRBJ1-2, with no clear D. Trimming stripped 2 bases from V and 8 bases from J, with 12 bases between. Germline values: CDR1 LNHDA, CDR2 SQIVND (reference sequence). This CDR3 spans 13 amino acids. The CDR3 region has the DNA TGTGCCAGTAGTATATCGTTCAGGTCCGGCTACACCTTC. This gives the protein CASSISFRSGYTF.

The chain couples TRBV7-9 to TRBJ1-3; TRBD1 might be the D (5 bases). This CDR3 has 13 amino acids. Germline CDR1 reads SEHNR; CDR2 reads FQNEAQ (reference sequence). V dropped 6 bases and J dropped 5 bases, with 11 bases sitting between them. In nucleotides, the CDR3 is TGTGCCAGCAGTTTCCAGGACAGAAACACCATATATTTT. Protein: CASSFQDRNTIYF. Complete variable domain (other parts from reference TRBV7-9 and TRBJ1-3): DTGVSQNPRHKITKRGQNVTFRCDPISEHNRLYWYRQTLGQGPEFLTYFQNEAQLEKSRLLSDRFSAERPKGSFSTLEIQRTEQGDSAMYLCASSFQDRNTIYFGEGSWLTVV.

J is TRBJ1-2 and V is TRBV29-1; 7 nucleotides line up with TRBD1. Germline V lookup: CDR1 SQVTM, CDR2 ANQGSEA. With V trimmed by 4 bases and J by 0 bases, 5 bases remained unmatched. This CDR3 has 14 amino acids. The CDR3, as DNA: TGCAGCGTTGGACAGGGTCGAACTAACTATGGCTACACCTTC. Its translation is CSVGQGRTNYGYTF.

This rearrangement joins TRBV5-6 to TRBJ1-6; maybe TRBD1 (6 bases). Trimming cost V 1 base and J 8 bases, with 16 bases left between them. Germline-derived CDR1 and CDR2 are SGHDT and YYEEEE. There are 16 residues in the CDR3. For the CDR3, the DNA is TGTGCCAGCAGCTTGTCGCAGGGGTTGAGTGATTCACCCCTCCACTTT. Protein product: CASSLSQGLSDSPLHF.

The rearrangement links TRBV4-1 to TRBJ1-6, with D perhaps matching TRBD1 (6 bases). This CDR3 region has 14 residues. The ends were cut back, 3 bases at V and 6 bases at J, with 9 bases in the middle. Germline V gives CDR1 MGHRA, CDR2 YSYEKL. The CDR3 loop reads CASSQGASNSPLHF. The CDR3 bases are TGCGCCAGCAGCCAGGGGGCGAGTAATTCACCCCTCCACTTT.

The CDR3 loop reads CASSSGTGLQYV. CDR3 bases: TGTGCCAGCAGCTCCGGGACAGGGTTGCAGTACGTC. V and J are TRBV5-6 and TRBJ2-7; 9 bases line up with TRBD1. Looked up from germline, CDR1 is SGHDT and CDR2 is YYEEEE. The V gene end was trimmed by 3 bases and the J gene end by 9 bases; junction bases not matched to a gene: 4. The CDR3 extends over 12 amino acids.